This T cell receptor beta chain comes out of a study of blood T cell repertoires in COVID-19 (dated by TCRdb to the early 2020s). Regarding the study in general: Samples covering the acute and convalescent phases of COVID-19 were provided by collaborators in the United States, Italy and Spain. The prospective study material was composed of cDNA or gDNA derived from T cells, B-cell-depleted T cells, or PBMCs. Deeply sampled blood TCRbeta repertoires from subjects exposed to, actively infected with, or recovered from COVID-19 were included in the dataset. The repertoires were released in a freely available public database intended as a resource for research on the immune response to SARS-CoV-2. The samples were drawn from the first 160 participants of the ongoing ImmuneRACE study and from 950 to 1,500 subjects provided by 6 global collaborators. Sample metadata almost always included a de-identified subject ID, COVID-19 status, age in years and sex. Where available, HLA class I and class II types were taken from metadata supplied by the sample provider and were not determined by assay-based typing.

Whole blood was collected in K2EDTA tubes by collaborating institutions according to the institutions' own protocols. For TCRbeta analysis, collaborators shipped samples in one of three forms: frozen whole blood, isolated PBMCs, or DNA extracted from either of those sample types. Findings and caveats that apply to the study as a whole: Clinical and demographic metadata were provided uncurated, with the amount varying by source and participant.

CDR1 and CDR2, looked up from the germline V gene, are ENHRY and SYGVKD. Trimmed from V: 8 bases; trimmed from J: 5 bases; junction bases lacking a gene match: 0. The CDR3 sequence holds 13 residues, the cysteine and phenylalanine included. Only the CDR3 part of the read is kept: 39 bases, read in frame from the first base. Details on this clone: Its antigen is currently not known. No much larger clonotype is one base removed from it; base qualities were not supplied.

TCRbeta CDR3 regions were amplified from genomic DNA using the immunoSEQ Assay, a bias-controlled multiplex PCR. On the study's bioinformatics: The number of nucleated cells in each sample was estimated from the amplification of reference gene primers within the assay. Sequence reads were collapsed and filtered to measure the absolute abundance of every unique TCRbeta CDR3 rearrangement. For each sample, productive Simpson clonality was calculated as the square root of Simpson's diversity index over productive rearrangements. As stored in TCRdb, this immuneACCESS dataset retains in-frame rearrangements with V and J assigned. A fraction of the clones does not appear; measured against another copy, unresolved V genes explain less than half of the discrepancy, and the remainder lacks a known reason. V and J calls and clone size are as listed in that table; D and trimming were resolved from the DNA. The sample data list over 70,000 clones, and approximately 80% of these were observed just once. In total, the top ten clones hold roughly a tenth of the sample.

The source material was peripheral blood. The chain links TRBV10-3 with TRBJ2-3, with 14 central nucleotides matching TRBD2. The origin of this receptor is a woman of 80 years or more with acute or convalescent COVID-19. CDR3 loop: CAIGLAGGDTQYF. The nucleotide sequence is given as TGTGCCATCGGACTAGCGGGAGGAGATACGCAGTATTTT.